What follows is one T cell receptor beta chain and its context. Germline V gene data show CDR1 as SNHLY and CDR2 as FYNNEI. V dropped 4 bases and J dropped 3; count of bases not matched to a gene: 12. The CDR3 consists of 17 residues. The data belong to a study of blood T cell repertoires in COVID-19. Across the study: The United States, Italy and Spain supplied acute and convalescent COVID-19 samples. Sources were T cells, B-cell-depleted T cells, or PBMCs; the material itself was cDNA or gDNA.

Original processing notes: Researchers report that nucleated cell counts were estimated from reference gene primer amplification. The protocol was immunoSEQ multiplex PCR, while the TCRdb copy is restricted to in-frame clones and leaves out a portion. Clone size and V and J calls were adopted from that table, with D and trimming inferred from the DNA. The table lists about 80,000 clones, 65% to 85% of them singletons. The sample consisted of peripheral blood. The clonotype comes from a man in his sixties or seventies with active or convalescent COVID-19. The genes are TRBV2 and TRBJ2-3; TRBD2 agrees at 8 bases. CDR3 residues: CASSGRVGGALTDTQYF. CDR3 nucleotides: TGTGCCAGCAGTGGACGGGTCGGGGGGGCCCTAACAGATACGCAGTATTTT.